These 30 T cell receptor beta chains came from one sample sequenced in a study of blood T cell repertoires in COVID-19. Sequenced by immunoSEQ multiplex PCR; TCRdb stores in-frame clones only, minus some. The profile shows 70,000 to 85,000 clones, about 85% of them singletons. The specimen sequenced was peripheral blood. The source is a woman aged 45 to 65 with active or convalescent COVID-19.

The CDR3 DNA is TGTGCCAGCAGGGGGCAGGGTGAGACTGAAGCTTTCTTT. Translating gives CASRGQGETEAFF. The J gene is TRBJ1-1, the V gene TRBV5-6, with D possibly matching TRBD1 (5 bases). The V gene's germline CDR1 is SGHDT and CDR2 YYEEEE. Trimming took off 5 bases at V and 5 bases at J, with 13 bases between the two ends. The CDR3 length is 13 residues.

The V gene is TRBV6-6, the J gene TRBJ1-5, with TRBD1 matching over 8 bases. This CDR3 contains 15 residues. The junction had 6 bases not matched to a gene; V was cut back by 6 bases and J by 2 bases. The germline CDR1 and CDR2 sequences are MNHNY and SVGAGI (reference sequence). The chain's CDR3 is CASRDPGQGNQPQHF. CDR3 DNA: TGTGCCAGCAGGGACCCGGGACAGGGCAATCAGCCCCAGCATTTT.

The chain couples TRBV6-5 to TRBJ1-5, with D hard to call. V was clipped by 5 bases and J by 2 bases, with 13 bases between them. This CDR3 comprises 15 residues. Germline CDR1 reads MNHEY; CDR2 reads SVGAGI. The CDR3 DNA is TGTGCCAGCAGTCTGGATTGGGCCGGCAATCAGCCCCAGCATTTT. Translated: CASSLDWAGNQPQHF.

About this clone: This sample includes further DNA sequences coding for the same CDR3. The chain joins TRBV28 to TRBJ2-5, with D possibly TRBD2 on 7 matching bases. The CDR3 is 14 residues long. The V and J ends lost 2 bases and 5 bases respectively, with 12 bases between them. Germline V CDR1 and CDR2: MDHEN, SYDVKM. CDR3: CASSLGGARETQYF. The CDR3 DNA is TGTGCCAGCAGTTTAGGGGGGGCCAGGGAGACCCAGTACTTC.

This sequence joins TRBV12-5 and TRBJ1-5, with D perhaps TRBD1 (5 bases). Looked up from germline, CDR1 is LGHNT and CDR2 is FRNRAP. The CDR3 has 13 residues. Trimming removed 7 bases at V and 6 bases at J, with 13 bases between. The CDR3 DNA follows: TGTGCTAGTGTTCCAGGGAAGGGTCAGCCCCAGCATTTT. Protein product: CASVPGKGQPQHF.

The count of this clone is one. A junction boundary mismatches the germline segment, possibly from a read error. The chain carries TRBV4-3 and TRBJ2-7; possible D gene TRBD2, 5 bases. The CDR3 spans 13 residues. Germline CDR1 is LGHNA and CDR2 is YSLEER. CDR3: CASSQERSYEQYF. The CDR3 DNA sequence: TGCGCCAGCAGTCAAGAGCGGAGCTACGAGCAGTACTTC.

The chain employs TRBV5-1 and TRBJ1-2, with D unresolved. This CDR3 comprises 13 residues. Deletions cut 4 bases from V and 4 bases from J, with 11 bases between. Germline lookup yields CDR1 SGHRS and CDR2 YFSETQ. CDR3 protein: CASSPPRGYGYTF. The CDR3 coding sequence is TGCGCCAGCAGCCCCCCGCGGGGCTATGGCTACACCTTC.

The J gene is TRBJ1-2, the V gene TRBV19; no clear D. The CDR3 consists of 14 residues. In germline, CDR1 is LNHDA, CDR2 SQIVND (reference sequence). Trimming took off 0 bases at V and 10 bases at J, with 15 bases between the two ends. CDR3 sequence: CASSIDLHGNFYTF. In DNA form, the CDR3 reads TGTGCCAGTAGTATAGATCTTCACGGGAATTTCTACACCTTC.

The rearrangement joins TRBV10-1 to TRBJ1-4; 7 nucleotides line up with TRBD1. CDR1 WNHNN and CDR2 SYGVQD come from the germline V gene (reference sequence). V shed 10 bases, J shed 8 bases, and the junction held 7 bases outside the gene matches. The CDR3 has 12 residues. CDR3 bases: TGCGCCAAGACAGGGTATGGGGAAAAACTGTTTTTT. Its protein product is CAKTGYGEKLFF.

The chain uses TRBV15 and TRBJ2-2; D unresolved. V lost 1 base and J lost 7, with 13 bases in between. Per the germline V gene, CDR1 is LNHNV and CDR2 is YYDKDF (reference sequence). The CDR3 is 15 amino acids. CDR3 sequence reads: CATSRGSQTGGELFF. CDR3 nucleotide sequence: TGTGCCACCAGCAGAGGGTCCCAAACGGGCGGGGAGCTGTTTTTT.

The chain recombines TRBV7-2 with TRBJ2-5, with 7 nucleotides matching TRBD1. Unmatched junction bases numbered 5, after V lost 3 bases and J lost 4 bases. The germline V gene has CDR1 SGHTA and CDR2 FQGNSA. The CDR3 length is 14 residues. As DNA, the CDR3 is TGTGCCAGCAGCTTTACGGCAGGGGGAGAGACCCAGTACTTC. As protein: CASSFTAGGETQYF.

The V and J genes are TRBV6-2 or TRBV6-3 and TRBJ2-1; a possible D gene is TRBD2 (6 bases). Trimming removed 5 bases from V and 10 bases from J, with 15 bases in between. The CDR3 sequence is 13 residues long. The germline V gene encodes CDR1 MNHEY and CDR2 SVGEGT. The CDR3 nucleotides are TGTGCCAGCAGTCCCCCGGGACTGCTAGAGCAGTTCTTC. Encoded protein: CASSPPGLLEQFF.

The chain is built from TRBV7-3 and TRBJ1-1; 7 bases are a match to TRBD1. The V gene's germline CDR1 is SGHTA and CDR2 FQGTGA. V was pared by 4 bases and J by 2 bases, with 7 bases of the junction left unmatched. The CDR3 has 15 residues. CDR3: CASSSTGTANTEAFF. CDR3 DNA: TGTGCCAGCAGCTCAACCGGGACAGCAAACACTGAAGCTTTCTTT.

The rearrangement uses TRBV2 and TRBJ2-5; D may be TRBD2 (7 bases). The CDR3 has 17 residues. The germline V gene encodes CDR1 SNHLY and CDR2 FYNNEI. The V gene lost 7 bases and the J gene lost 3 bases, with 24 bases spanning the gap. The DNA of the CDR3 is TGTGCCAGCAATCCACACTTAGGGGGAGGGGCCAAAGAGACCCAGTACTTC. Residues: CASNPHLGGGAKETQYF.

This chain joins TRBV30 and TRBJ2-7; the D is unclear. V lost 3 bases, J lost 3 bases, and 15 bases lay in between. CDR3 length: 14 residues. CDR1 is GTSNPN and CDR2 is SVGIG in the germline V gene (reference sequence). The DNA for the CDR3 is TGTGCCTGGAGCCCTTTAGCCCAAAGCTACGAGCAGTACTTC. As protein: CAWSPLAQSYEQYF.

This sequence joins TRBV13 and TRBJ2-7; D remains ambiguous. Deletions cut 5 bases from V and 0 bases from J, with 14 bases between. Germline V lookup: CDR1 PRHDT, CDR2 FYEKMQ (reference sequence). The CDR3 runs 15 residues. CDR3 DNA sequence: TGTGCCAGCAGCACAAGGAGAGCGAACTCCTACGAGCAGTACTTC. As protein: CASSTRRANSYEQYF.

The V and J genes are TRBV7-9 and TRBJ2-4; a possible D gene is TRBD2 (5 bases). The germline CDR1 and CDR2 sequences are SEHNR and FQNEAQ (reference sequence). This CDR3 has 13 residues. Trimming pared 1 base from V and 9 bases from J, leaving 10 bases between. This CDR3 is CASSLGDRGIQYF. The CDR3 region has the DNA TGTGCCAGCAGCTTAGGCGATCGGGGCATTCAGTACTTC.

V and J are TRBV18 and TRBJ2-3, with a weak D call TRBD2 (6 bases). The CDR3 covers 15 residues. CDR1 is KGHSH and CDR2 is LQKENI in the germline V gene. V was pared by 1 base and J by 4 bases, with 12 bases between. The CDR3 DNA reads TGTGCCAGCTCACCACAGGGAGGAACCCCAGATACGCAGTATTTT. Encoded protein: CASSPQGGTPDTQYF.

This rearrangement joins TRBV4-3 to TRBJ2-7, with 10 bases aligning to TRBD1. Per the germline V gene, CDR1 is LGHNA and CDR2 is YSLEER. The CDR3 covers 15 residues. J was trimmed by 2 bases and V by 3 bases; bases with no gene match: 4. The CDR3 here is CASSQRTGGTYEQYF. CDR3 nucleotides: TGCGCCAGCAGCCAGCGGACAGGGGGTACCTACGAGCAGTACTTC.

V and J are TRBV6-2 or TRBV6-3 and TRBJ2-7; 7 bases agree with TRBD1. CDR3 length: 15 amino acids. Germline-derived CDR1 and CDR2 are MNHEY and SVGEGT. Trimming cost V 4 bases and J 4 bases; bases outside gene matches: 10. CDR3 loop: CASSSSGTAPYEQYF. The DNA of the CDR3 is TGTGCCAGCAGTTCTTCCGGGACAGCTCCTTACGAGCAGTACTTC.

The chain joins TRBV7-9 to TRBJ2-7; D unresolved. There are 12 residues in the CDR3. V dropped 7 bases and J dropped 5 bases, with 12 bases sitting between them. Germline CDR1 is SEHNR and CDR2 is FQNEAQ (reference sequence). In nucleotides, the CDR3 is TGTGCCAGCACCCAAAGTCGGGACGAGCAGTACTTC. Its protein is CASTQSRDEQYF.

The chain joins TRBV7-3 to TRBJ2-5, with TRBD1 as a possible D gene (6 bases). Germline CDR1 reads SGHTA; CDR2 reads FQGTGA. The CDR3 length is 14 residues. Trimming shortened V by 5 bases and J by 0 bases, and 10 bases separated the two germline ends. The DNA for the CDR3 is TGTGCCAGCAGCCCGACAGGCCACCAAGAGACCCAGTACTTC. It specifies CASSPTGHQETQYF. Full variable domain (remainder filled in from reference TRBV7-3 and TRBJ2-5): GAGVSQTPSNKVTEKGKYVELRCDPISGHTALYWYRQSLGQGPEFLIYFQGTGAADDSGLPNDRFFAVRPEGSVSTLKIQRTERGDSAVYLCASSPTGHQETQYFGPGTRLLVL.

This clone appeared a single time. The J gene is TRBJ2-3, the V gene TRBV11-3, with TRBD1 identical over 8 bases. From germline, CDR1 is SGHNT and CDR2 YENEEA. Unmatched junction bases numbered 4, after V lost 5 bases and J lost 3 bases. This CDR3 is built from 14 residues. CDR3 sequence (DNA): TGTGCCAGCAGCCGACAGGGGAGTACAGATACGCAGTATTTT. Amino acids: CASSRQGSTDTQYF.

The V gene is TRBV25-1, the J gene TRBJ2-1, with TRBD1 matching 7 bases. CDR1 is MGHDK and CDR2 is SYGVNS in the germline V gene. V was pared by 0 bases and J by 14 bases, with 7 bases of the junction left unmatched. The CDR3 is 13 residues long. The CDR3 nucleotides read TGTGCCAGCAGTGAATATTTAGGGGGCTGGAAGTTCTTC. Translated, it gives CASSEYLGGWKFF.

The chain carries TRBV18 and TRBJ2-7; 10 bases map to TRBD1. Germline V CDR1 and CDR2: KGHSH, LQKENI. V lost 5 bases to trimming and J lost 4 bases; unmatched junction nucleotides: 11. CDR3 length: 16 amino acids. For the CDR3, the DNA is TGTGCCAGCTCAGCCGGACAGGGGGTTTCTAGTTACGAGCAGTACTTC. This encodes CASSAGQGVSSYEQYF.

This chain joins TRBV7-2 and TRBJ1-2, with 7 bases matching TRBD1. Germline CDR1 and CDR2: SGHTA and FQGNSA. V gave up 3 bases and J gave up 8 bases; unmatched junction bases: 6. This CDR3 is 13 amino acids long. CDR3 loop: CASSFQGERGYTF. The DNA for the CDR3 is TGTGCCAGCAGCTTCCAGGGGGAGCGGGGCTACACCTTC.

V usage is TRBV6-6 and J usage is TRBJ2-5, with 10 nucleotides matching TRBD2. The junction had 9 bases not matched to a gene; V was cut back by 6 bases and J by 2 bases. The length of the CDR3 is 16 residues. Germline V gene data show CDR1 as MNHNY and CDR2 as SVGAGI (reference sequence). DNA of the CDR3: TGTGCCAGCAGAACCCTAGCGGGGGTTTCACAAGAGACCCAGTACTTC. This translates into CASRTLAGVSQETQYF.

This clone has a single count. The chain recombines TRBV7-2 with TRBJ2-7; no clear D gene. CDR3 length: 13 residues. Trimming took off 4 bases at V and 3 bases at J, with 10 bases between the two ends. The germline CDR1 and CDR2 sequences are SGHTA and FQGNSA. This chain's CDR3 is CASSSTHFYEQYF. The CDR3 nucleotides read TGTGCCAGCAGCTCCACACATTTCTACGAGCAGTACTTC. The whole variable domain, remainder taken from reference TRBV7-2 and TRBJ2-7, is GAGVSQSPSNKVTEKGKDVELRCDPISGHTALYWYRQSLGQGLEFLIYFQGNSAPDKSGLPSDRFSAERTGGSVSTLTIQRTQQEDSAVYLCASSSTHFYEQYFGPGTRLTVT.

The CDR3 spells CASSIERGETQYF. CDR3 sequence (DNA): TGTGCCAGTAGTATAGAGCGGGGAGAGACCCAGTACTTC. The rearrangement joins TRBV19 to TRBJ2-5; D might be TRBD2 (6 bases). There are 13 residues in the CDR3. The V gene lost 0 bases and the J gene lost 4 bases, with 6 bases spanning the gap. Germline V lookup: CDR1 LNHDA, CDR2 SQIVND (reference sequence).

This clone was seen a few times. The chain is built from TRBV7-3 and TRBJ2-2, with D possibly being TRBD2 (7 bases). Germline V gene lookup returns CDR1 SGHTA and CDR2 FQGTGA. This CDR3 is 17 amino acids long. V was clipped by 3 bases and J by 4 bases, with 18 bases between them. The CDR3 nucleotides are TGTGCCAGCAGCTTGGGCCCTGTGGGGGGGGCCACCGGGGAGCTGTTTTTT. It yields the protein CASSLGPVGGATGELFF.